Following are 9 T cell receptor beta chains from one sample sequenced in a study of siplizumab effects on memory and regulatory T cells. Assay used: immunoSEQ multiplex PCR; TCRdb lists only in-frame clones, some missing. The data show 57,000 or so clones, roughly 85% seen once. Sequenced material: memory CD4+ T cells sorted from blood. The receptors shown here come from a human donor in good health.

The J gene is TRBJ1-6, the V gene TRBV13; 8 bases fit TRBD1. Germline-derived CDR1 and CDR2 are PRHDT and FYEKMQ (reference sequence). V was clipped by 5 bases and J by 8 bases; unmatched bases: 14. The CDR3 runs to 17 residues. In nucleotides, the CDR3 is TGTGCCAGCAGCCATTCTCCAGGGGGCGGAATGGATTCACCCCTCCACTTT. Amino acids: CASSHSPGGGMDSPLHF.

The rearrangement uses TRBV5-6 and TRBJ2-4; 7 bases map to TRBD2. Per germline, CDR1 SGHDT and CDR2 YYEEEE. Losses at the gene ends were 6 bases for V and 9 bases for J; bases not matched to a gene: 12. This CDR3 has 14 amino acids. The CDR3 spells CASTSVRGDGIQYF. In nucleotides, the CDR3 is TGTGCCAGCACCTCCGTTCGGGGGGACGGCATTCAGTACTTC. Variable domain in full (rest from reference TRBV5-6 and TRBJ2-4): DAGVTQSPTHLIKTRGQQVTLRCSPKSGHDTVSWYQQALGQGPQFIFQYYEEEERQRGNFPDRFSGHQFPNYSSELNVNALLLGDSALYLCASTSVRGDGIQYFGAGTRLSVL.

This chain uses TRBV13 with TRBJ2-1, with 13 nucleotides matching TRBD2. V was clipped by 5 bases and J by 5 bases; unmatched bases: 6. There are 16 residues in the CDR3. The germline CDR1 and CDR2 sequences are PRHDT and FYEKMQ (reference sequence). In DNA, the CDR3 is TGTGCCAGCAGCCTACTCGGGACTAGCGGGGACAATGAGCAGTTCTTC. Protein product: CASSLLGTSGDNEQFF.

The chain employs TRBV7-2 and TRBJ1-4; no definite D call. V was pared by 3 bases and J by 0 bases, with 5 bases between. The CDR3 length is 14 residues. Germline CDR1 is SGHTA and CDR2 is FQGNSA. The CDR3 sequence is CASSFSTTNEKLFF. The DNA for the CDR3 is TGTGCCAGCAGCTTTAGTACAACTAATGAAAAACTGTTTTTT.

The chain combines TRBV20-1 with TRBJ1-4; D ambiguous. The ends were cut back, 7 bases at V and 4 bases at J, with 7 bases in the middle. Germline V gene data show CDR1 as DFQATT and CDR2 as SNEGSKA (reference sequence). CDR3 length: 11 residues. The CDR3 loop reads CSVGFNEKLFF. In DNA form, the CDR3 reads TGCAGTGTCGGGTTTAATGAAAAACTGTTTTTT.

The rearrangement uses TRBV2 and TRBJ2-3, with D unresolved. The V end was cut by 11 bases, the J end by 6 bases, with 18 bases between. This CDR3 is 13 amino acids long. Looked up from germline, CDR1 is SNHLY and CDR2 is FYNNEI. The CDR3 DNA is TGTGCCGGGAACACAGAGCCTACGGATACGCAGTATTTT. Translation gives CAGNTEPTDTQYF.

This chain joins TRBV4-2 and TRBJ1-5; D possibly corresponds to TRBD1 (6 bases). The V and J ends lost 1 base and 3 bases respectively, with 13 bases between them. Germline V gene sequence: CDR1 LGHNA, CDR2 YNFKEQ. The CDR3 is made up of 16 amino acids. In nucleotides, the CDR3 is TGTGCCAGCAGCCAAGCCCAGGGGCGGGACAATCAGCCCCAGCATTTT. It codes for CASSQAQGRDNQPQHF.

In regard to this clone: One end of the junction varies from germline; a read error may be responsible. The chain couples TRBV5-6 to TRBJ2-5; D unresolved. The CDR3 contains 15 residues. Germline lookup yields CDR1 SGHDT and CDR2 YYEEEE. The CDR3 reads CASGFRRLGGETQYF. The DNA of the CDR3 is TGTGCCAGCGGCTTTAGGAGACTCGGCGGAGAGACCCAGTACTTC.

V is TRBV7-3 and J is TRBJ2-1; D unresolved. Germline V CDR1 and CDR2: SGHTA, FQGTGA. V was shortened by 6 bases and J by 7 bases, with 19 bases between the two germline ends. The length of the CDR3 is 15 residues. The CDR3 sequence: CASSSTLERGNEQFF. CDR3 nucleotides: TGTGCCAGCAGTTCTACCCTGGAGCGTGGGAATGAGCAGTTCTTC.